This T cell receptor (beta chain) was obtained from a study of shared clonotypes between healthy human individuals. Germline V lookup: CDR1 LNHNV, CDR2 YYDKDF (reference sequence). V was pared by 3 bases and J by 0 bases, with 6 bases of the junction left unmatched. CDR3 length: 16 residues. Clones were sequenced by immunoSEQ multiplex PCR, and TCRdb holds only the in-frame ones, with some missing. Among about 230,000 clones listed, approximately 65% were seen once. The receptor comes from a man younger than 40 in good health. This chain connects TRBV15 to TRBJ2-3; TRBD1 matches 7 bases. What was sequenced was memory CD4+ T cells sorted from blood. As to subset: CD45RA-negative fraction. Here the CDR3 DNA reads TGTGCCACCAGCAGTCTTGGACAGGTTAGCACAGATACGCAGTATTTT. This sequence encodes CATSSLGQVSTDTQYF.